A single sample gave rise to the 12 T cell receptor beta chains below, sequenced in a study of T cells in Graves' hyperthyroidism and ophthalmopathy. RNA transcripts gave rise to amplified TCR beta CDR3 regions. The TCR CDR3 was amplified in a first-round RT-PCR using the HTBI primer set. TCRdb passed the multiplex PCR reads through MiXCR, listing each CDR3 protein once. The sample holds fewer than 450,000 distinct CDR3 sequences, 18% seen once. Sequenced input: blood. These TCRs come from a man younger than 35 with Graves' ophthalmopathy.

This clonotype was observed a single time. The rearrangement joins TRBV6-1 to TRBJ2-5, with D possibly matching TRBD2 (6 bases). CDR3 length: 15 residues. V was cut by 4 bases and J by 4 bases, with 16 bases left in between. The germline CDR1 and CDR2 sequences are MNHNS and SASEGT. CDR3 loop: CASSGPFSGGETQYF. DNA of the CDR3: TGTGCCAGCAGTGGTCCCTTTAGCGGTGGAGAGACCCAGTACTTC.

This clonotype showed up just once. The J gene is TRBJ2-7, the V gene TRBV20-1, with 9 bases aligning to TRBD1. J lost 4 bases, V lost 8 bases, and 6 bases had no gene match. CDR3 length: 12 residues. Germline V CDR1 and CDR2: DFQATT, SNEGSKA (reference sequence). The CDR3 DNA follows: TGCAGTACCGGGGACAGGGAGTACGAGCAGTACTTC. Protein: CSTGDREYEQYF.

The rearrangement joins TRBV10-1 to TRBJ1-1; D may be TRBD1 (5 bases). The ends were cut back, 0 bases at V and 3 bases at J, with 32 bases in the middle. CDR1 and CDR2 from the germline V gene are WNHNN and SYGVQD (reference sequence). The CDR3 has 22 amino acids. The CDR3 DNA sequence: TGCGCCAGCAGTGAGTCGAAATTCGGTTCCGGGGCAGGACCCCCGGCGGACACTGAAGCTTTCTTT. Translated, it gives CASSESKFGSGAGPPADTEAFF.

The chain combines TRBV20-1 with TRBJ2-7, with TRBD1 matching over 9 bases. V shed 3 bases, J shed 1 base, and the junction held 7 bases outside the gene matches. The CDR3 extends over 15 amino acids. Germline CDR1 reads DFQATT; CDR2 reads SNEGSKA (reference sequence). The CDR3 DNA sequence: TGCAGTGCTAGTCGCCCCGGGACAGGGTCCTACGAGCAGTACTTC. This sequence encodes CSASRPGTGSYEQYF.

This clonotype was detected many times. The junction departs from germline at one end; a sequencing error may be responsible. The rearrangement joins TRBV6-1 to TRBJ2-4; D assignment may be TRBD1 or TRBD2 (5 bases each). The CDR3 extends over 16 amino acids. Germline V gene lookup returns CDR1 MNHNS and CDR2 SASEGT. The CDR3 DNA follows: TGTGCCAGCAGCGAAGGGGCCGACGGGGACAAAAACATTCAGTACTTC. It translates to CASSEGADGDKNIQYF.

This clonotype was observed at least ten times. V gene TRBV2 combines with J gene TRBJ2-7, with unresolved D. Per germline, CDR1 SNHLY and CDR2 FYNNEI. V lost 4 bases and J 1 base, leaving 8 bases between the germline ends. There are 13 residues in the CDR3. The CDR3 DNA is TGTGCCAGCAGTGTTAGGGAATCCTACGAGCAGTACTTC. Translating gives CASSVRESYEQYF.

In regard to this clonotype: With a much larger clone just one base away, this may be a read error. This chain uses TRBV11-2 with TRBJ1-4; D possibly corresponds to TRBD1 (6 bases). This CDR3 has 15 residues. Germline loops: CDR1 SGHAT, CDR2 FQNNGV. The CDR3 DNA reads TGTGCCAGCAGCTTAGACCTGGCAGGGGTTGAAAAACCGTTTTTT. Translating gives CASSLDLAGVEKPFF.

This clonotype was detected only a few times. CDR3 sequence reads: CASSKTSGLSSKNYGYTF. CDR3 nucleotides: TGCGCCAGCAGCAAGACTTCTGGTCTGTCGTCTAAGAACTATGGCTACACCTTC. V is TRBV10-2 and J is TRBJ1-2; no definite D call. CDR1 and CDR2 (germline): WSHSY, SAAADI. CDR3 length equals 18 residues. The ends were cut back, 6 bases at V and 2 bases at J, with 25 bases in the middle.

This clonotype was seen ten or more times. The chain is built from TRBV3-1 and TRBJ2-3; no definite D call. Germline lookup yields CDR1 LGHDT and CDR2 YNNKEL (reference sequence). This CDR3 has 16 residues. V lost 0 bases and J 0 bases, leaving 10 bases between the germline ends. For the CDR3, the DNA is TGTGCCAGCAGCCAAGATTTACAACCGAGCACAGATACGCAGTATTTT. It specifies CASSQDLQPSTDTQYF.

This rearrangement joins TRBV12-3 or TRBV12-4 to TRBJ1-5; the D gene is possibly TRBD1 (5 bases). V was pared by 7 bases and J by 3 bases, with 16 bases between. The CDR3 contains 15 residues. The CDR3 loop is CASKKTTDDNQPQHF. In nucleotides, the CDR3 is TGTGCCAGCAAGAAAACGACAGACGACAATCAGCCCCAGCATTTT.

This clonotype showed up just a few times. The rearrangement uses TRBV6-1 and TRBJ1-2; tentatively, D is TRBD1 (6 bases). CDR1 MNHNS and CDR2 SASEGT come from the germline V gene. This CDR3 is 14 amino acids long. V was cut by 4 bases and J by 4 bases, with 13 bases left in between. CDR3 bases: TGTGCCAGCAGTGTAGGGGGGTATTTCTATGGCTACACCTTC. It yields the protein CASSVGGYFYGYTF.

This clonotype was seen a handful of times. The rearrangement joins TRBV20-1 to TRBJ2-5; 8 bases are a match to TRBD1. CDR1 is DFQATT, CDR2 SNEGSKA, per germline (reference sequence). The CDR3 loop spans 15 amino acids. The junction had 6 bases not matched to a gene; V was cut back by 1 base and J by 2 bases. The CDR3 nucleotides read TGCAGTGCTAGAGCCCGGGACAGGATTCAAGAGACCCAGTACTTC. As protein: CSARARDRIQETQYF.